This T cell receptor (beta chain) appears in the sequencing data of a study of identical twins. This clonotype has more than one count but fewer than ten. Antigen: not known. Each CDR3 protein gets one entry after TCRdb re-called the 5' RACE reads with MiXCR. This repertoire shows 700,000 or so distinct CDR3 sequences, under 9% found once; its top ten account for roughly 0.97%. General study findings and limits: Out-of-frame TCR alpha sharing in monozygotic twins exceeded recombination model predictions.

This CDR3 is 13 amino acids long. Trimming cost V 3 bases and J 14 bases, with 17 bases left between them. Healthy Caucasians provided all donations. This sample was also put to use in a study of yellow fever vaccine responses in identical twins.

The chain joins TRBV12-3 or TRBV12-4 to TRBJ2-1; possibly TRBD1 or TRBD2 for D (7 bases each). The sequence was obtained from a woman in her late teens or twenties in good health. Sequencing used PBMCs. CDR3 region: CASSLGGQGEEFF. The CDR3 bases are TGTGCCAGCAGTTTGGGAGGGCAGGGGGAGGAGTTCTTC.